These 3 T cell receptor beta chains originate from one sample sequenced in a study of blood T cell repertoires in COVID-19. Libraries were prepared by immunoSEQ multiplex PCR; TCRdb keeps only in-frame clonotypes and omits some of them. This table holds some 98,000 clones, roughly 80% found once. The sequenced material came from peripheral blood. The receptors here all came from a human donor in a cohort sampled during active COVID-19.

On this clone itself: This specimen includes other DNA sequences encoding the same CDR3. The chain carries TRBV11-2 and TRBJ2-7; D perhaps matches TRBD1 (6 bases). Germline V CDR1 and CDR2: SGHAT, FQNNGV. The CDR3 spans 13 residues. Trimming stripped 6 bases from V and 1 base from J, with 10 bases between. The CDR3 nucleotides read TGTGCCAGCAGTTCGGACAGATCCTACGAGCAGTACTTC. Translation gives CASSSDRSYEQYF.

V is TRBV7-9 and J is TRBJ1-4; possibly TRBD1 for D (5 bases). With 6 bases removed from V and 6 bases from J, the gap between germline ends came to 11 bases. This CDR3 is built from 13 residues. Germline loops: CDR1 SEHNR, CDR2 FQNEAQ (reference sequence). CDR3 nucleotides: TGTGCCAGCAGGACATGGGGGGATGAAAAACTGTTTTTT. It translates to CASRTWGDEKLFF.

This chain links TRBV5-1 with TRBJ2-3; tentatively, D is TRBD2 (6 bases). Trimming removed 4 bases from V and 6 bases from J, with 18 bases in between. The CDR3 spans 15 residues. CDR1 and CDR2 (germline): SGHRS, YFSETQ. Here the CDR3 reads CASSLAAGGPDTQYF. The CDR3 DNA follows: TGCGCCAGCAGCCTGGCGGCCGGGGGACCGGATACGCAGTATTTT.